The present T cell receptor (beta chain) was sequenced within a study of T cell responses to AZD1222 COVID-19 vaccine. Study-wide results and caveats: Two doses of AZD1222 preceded a rise in Spike-specific TCR breadth and depth. Dominant CD4 TCR responses targeted spike regions 160-218 and 743-854. There were mostly white British donors and more females than males, and clonal diversity was possibly underestimated.

The CDR3 runs 12 residues. CDR1 is LNHDA, CDR2 SQIVND, per germline (reference sequence). Between the trimmed V and J ends, which lost 5 bases and 7 bases, there was a span of 9 bases. Some clones are missing from TCRdb's copy, which holds only in-frame ones; the method was immunoSEQ multiplex PCR. This table has about 220,000 clones, more than 85% appearing once. On this clone itself: Its antigen remains unknown.

The chain has TRBV19 and TRBJ1-5; unclear D gene. The clonotype originates from an adult in good health. The sequencing here drew on peripheral blood, taken on day 0 of MenACWY control vaccination. CDR3 sequence: CASSEGWQPQHF. Here the CDR3 DNA reads TGTGCCAGTAGTGAGGGCTGGCAGCCCCAGCATTTT.